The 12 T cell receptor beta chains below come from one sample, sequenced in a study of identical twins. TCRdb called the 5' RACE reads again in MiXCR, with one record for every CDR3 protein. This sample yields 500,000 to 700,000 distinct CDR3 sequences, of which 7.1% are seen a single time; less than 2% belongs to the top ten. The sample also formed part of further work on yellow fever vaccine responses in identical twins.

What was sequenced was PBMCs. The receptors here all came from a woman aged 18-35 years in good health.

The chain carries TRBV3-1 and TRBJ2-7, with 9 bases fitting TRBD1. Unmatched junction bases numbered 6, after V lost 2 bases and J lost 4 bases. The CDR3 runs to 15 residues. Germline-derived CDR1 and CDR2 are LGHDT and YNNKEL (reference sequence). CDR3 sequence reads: CASSQSGTGQYEQYV. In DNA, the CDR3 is TGTGCCAGCAGCCAATCCGGGACAGGGCAATACGAGCAGTACGTC.

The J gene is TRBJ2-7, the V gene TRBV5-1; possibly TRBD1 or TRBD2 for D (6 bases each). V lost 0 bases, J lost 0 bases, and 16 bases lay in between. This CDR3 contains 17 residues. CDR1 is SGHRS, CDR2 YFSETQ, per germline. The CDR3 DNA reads TGCGCCAGCAGCTTGGGACTCGGGGGCTTAAGCTCCTACGAGCAGTACGTC. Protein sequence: CASSLGLGGLSSYEQYV.

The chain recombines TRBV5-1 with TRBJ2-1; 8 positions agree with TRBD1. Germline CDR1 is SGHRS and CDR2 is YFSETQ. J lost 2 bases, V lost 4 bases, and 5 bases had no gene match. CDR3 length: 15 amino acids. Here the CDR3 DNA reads TGCGCCAGCAGCCCCTCGGGACAGGCCTACAATGAGCAGTTCTTC. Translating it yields CASSPSGQAYNEQFF.

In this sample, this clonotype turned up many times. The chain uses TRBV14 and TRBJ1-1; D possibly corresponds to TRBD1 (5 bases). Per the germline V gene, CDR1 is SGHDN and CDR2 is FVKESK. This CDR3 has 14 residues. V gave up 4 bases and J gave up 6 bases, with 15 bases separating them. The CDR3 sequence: CASSPLTEAAEAFF. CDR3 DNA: TGTGCCAGCAGCCCCTTGACAGAAGCAGCTGAAGCTTTCTTT.

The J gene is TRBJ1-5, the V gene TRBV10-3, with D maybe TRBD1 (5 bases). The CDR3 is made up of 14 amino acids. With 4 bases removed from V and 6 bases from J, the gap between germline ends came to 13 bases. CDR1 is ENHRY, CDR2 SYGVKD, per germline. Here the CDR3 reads CAISVMGGGQPQHF. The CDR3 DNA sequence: TGTGCCATCAGTGTTATGGGGGGGGGTCAGCCCCAGCATTTT.

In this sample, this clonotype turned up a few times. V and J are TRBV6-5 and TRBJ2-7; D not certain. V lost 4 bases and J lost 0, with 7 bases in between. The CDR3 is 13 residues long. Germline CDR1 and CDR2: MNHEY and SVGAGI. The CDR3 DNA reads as TGTGCCAGCAGTTCCGCCGCCTCCTACGAGCAGTACGTC. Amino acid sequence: CASSSAASYEQYV.

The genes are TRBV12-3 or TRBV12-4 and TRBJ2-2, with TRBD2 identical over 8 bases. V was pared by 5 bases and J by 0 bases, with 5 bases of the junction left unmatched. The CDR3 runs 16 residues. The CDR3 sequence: CASSPRLATNTGELFF. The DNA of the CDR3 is TGTGCCAGCAGTCCACGACTAGCGACGAACACCGGGGAGCTGTTTTTT.

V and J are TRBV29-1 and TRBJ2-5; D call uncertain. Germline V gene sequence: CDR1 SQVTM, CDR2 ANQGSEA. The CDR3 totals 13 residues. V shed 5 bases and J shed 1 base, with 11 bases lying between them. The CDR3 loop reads CSVRRTTQETQYF. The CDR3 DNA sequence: TGCAGCGTTCGCCGTACTACCCAAGAGACCCAGTACTTC.

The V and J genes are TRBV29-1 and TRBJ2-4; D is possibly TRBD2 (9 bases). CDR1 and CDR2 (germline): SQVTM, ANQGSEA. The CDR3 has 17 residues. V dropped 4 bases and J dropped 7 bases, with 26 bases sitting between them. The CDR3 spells CSVGQGSRAGGSNIQYF. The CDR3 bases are TGCAGCGTTGGACAGGGGAGTAGAGCGGGAGGCTCCAACATTCAGTACTTC.

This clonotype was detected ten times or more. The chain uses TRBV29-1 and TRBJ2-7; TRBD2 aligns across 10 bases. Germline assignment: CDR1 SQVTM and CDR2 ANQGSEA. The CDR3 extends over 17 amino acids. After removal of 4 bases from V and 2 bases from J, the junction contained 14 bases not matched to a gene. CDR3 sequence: CSVVGMSRTSGAYEQYF. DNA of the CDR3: TGCAGCGTTGTCGGTATGTCCCGGACTAGCGGAGCCTACGAGCAGTACTTC.

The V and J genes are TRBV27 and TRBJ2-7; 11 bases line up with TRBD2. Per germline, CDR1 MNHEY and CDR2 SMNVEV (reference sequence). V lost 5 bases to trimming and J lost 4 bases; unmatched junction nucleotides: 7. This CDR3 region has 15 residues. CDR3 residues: CASSPRLAGGYEQYF. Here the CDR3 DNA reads TGTGCCAGCAGTCCGAGGCTAGCGGGAGGATACGAGCAGTACTTC.

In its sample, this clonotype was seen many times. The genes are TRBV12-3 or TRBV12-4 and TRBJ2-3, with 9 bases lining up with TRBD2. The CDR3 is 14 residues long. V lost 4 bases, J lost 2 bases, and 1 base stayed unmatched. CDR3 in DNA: TGTGCCAGCAGTTCTAGCGGGAACACAGATACGCAGTATTTT. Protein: CASSSSGNTDTQYF.